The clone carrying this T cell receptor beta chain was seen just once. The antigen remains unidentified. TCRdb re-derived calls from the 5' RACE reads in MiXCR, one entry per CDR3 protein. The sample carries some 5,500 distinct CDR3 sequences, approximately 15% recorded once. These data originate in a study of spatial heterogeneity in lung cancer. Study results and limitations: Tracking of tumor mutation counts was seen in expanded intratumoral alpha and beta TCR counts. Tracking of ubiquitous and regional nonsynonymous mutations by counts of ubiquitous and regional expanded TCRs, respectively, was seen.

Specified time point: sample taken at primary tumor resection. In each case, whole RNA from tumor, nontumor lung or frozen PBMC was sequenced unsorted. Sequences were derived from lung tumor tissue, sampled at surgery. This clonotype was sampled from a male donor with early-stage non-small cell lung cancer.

In DNA, the CDR3 is TGTGCCAGCAGCCAAGGTCCGATGATATACGAGCAGTACTTC. Its translation: CASSQGPMIYEQYF. This chain uses TRBV3-1 with TRBJ2-7; D not certain. This CDR3 has 14 residues. Looked up from germline, CDR1 is LGHDT and CDR2 is YNNKEL (reference sequence). V lost 1 base, J lost 4 bases, and 11 bases lay in between.